A single sample gave rise to the 31 T cell receptor beta chains below, sequenced in a study of identical twins (dated by TCRdb to 2016 to 2017). Preparation of the library involved 5' RACE. The instrument given in TCRdb is Illumina HiSeq 2000. Using fastp trimming at Q25 and MiXCR clonotype assembly, TCRdb reanalyzed the public sequencing data and kept in-frame beta chains. Here each entry gathers all rows of one CDR3 protein and keeps the most common genes and DNA. The sample table shows around 340,000 distinct CDR3 sequences, and 9% to 15% are seen once. The ten largest clones capture around 7.8% of the sample. These data were also filed under a second study, of yellow fever vaccine responses in identical twins.

The sequenced sample consisted of CD8+ T cells sorted from blood. Source of these receptors: a woman in her late teens or twenties in good health.

The rearrangement uses TRBV9 and TRBJ2-3, with 8 bases fitting TRBD2. With 0 bases clipped from V and 3 bases from J, the junction kept 3 bases outside the gene matches. The CDR3 covers 15 residues. From germline, CDR1 is SGDLS and CDR2 YYNGEE. CDR3 amino acids: CASSVDGGATDTQYF. As DNA, the CDR3 is TGTGCCAGCAGCGTAGACGGGGGGGCAACAGATACGCAGTATTTT. The variable domain in full, with the rest retrieved from reference TRBV9 and TRBJ2-3, is DSGVTQTPKHLITATGQRVTLRCSPRSGDLSVYWYQQSLDQGLQFLIQYYNGEERAKGNILERFSAQQFPDLHSELNLSSLELGDSALYFCASSVDGGATDTQYFGPGTRLTVL.

The chain couples TRBV7-9 to TRBJ2-5; 9 bases are shared with TRBD1. Trimming removed 4 bases from V and 5 bases from J; junction bases left unmatched: 8. Germline V CDR1 and CDR2: SEHNR, FQNEAQ (reference sequence). The CDR3 is 15 residues long. This CDR3 reads CASSSRDRDPETQYF. The CDR3, as DNA: TGTGCCAGCAGCTCCCGGGACAGGGACCCGGAGACCCAGTACTTC.

The table lists this clonotype with a few counts. V usage is TRBV4-2 and J usage is TRBJ1-5; no clear D gene. The CDR3 has 15 amino acids. The germline V gene encodes CDR1 LGHNA and CDR2 YNFKEQ. Trimming pared 0 bases from V and 6 bases from J, leaving 12 bases between. The CDR3 DNA is TGTGCCAGCAGCCAAGAGATTCCACCAAGTCAGCCCCAGCATTTT. Its protein is CASSQEIPPSQPQHF.

The J gene is TRBJ2-2, the V gene TRBV2, with a tentative D call TRBD2 (6 bases). Per germline, CDR1 SNHLY and CDR2 FYNNEI. The CDR3 consists of 13 residues. V gave up 4 bases and J gave up 6 bases, with 9 bases separating them. The CDR3: CASSGLVAGELFF. For the CDR3, the DNA is TGTGCCAGCAGTGGACTAGTTGCCGGGGAGCTGTTTTTT.

V is TRBV4-1 and J is TRBJ2-3; D remains ambiguous. This CDR3 comprises 16 residues. V was cut by 4 bases and J by 3 bases, with 17 bases left in between. Germline-derived CDR1 and CDR2 are MGHRA and YSYEKL. As DNA, the CDR3 is TGCGCCAGCAGCCGGGAATCAGTCTTGGGGACAGATACGCAGTATTTT. The encoded protein is CASSRESVLGTDTQYF.

CDR3 in DNA: TGTGCCAGCAGTTTAGAGGCGGTCACAGATACGCAGTATTTT. Translation: CASSLEAVTDTQYF. The V gene is TRBV28, the J gene TRBJ2-3; the D is unclear. V was pared by 2 bases and J by 2 bases, with 8 bases between. The CDR3 is 14 amino acids. Germline V lookup: CDR1 MDHEN, CDR2 SYDVKM.

This rearrangement joins TRBV15 to TRBJ1-1, with unresolved D. CDR1 and CDR2 from the germline V gene are LNHNV and YYDKDF (reference sequence). This CDR3 has 11 amino acids. V was shortened by 5 bases and J by 4 bases, with 5 bases between the two germline ends. CDR3 in amino acids: CATSSGTEAFF. CDR3 bases: TGTGCCACCAGCTCTGGCACTGAAGCTTTCTTT.

This clonotype has just one count. This chain connects TRBV6-5 to TRBJ2-1; TRBD2 is a possible D gene (6 bases). This CDR3 comprises 14 residues. Germline V gives CDR1 MNHEY, CDR2 SVGAGI. V lost 2 bases and J lost 6, with 11 bases in between. Here the CDR3 DNA reads TGTGCCAGCAGTTACATGGGGGGAGGCAATGAGCAGTTCTTC. Protein: CASSYMGGGNEQFF.

This clonotype has more than one count but fewer than ten. V is TRBV27 and J is TRBJ2-3; D not certain. CDR3 length: 15 amino acids. CDR1 is MNHEY, CDR2 SMNVEV, per germline (reference sequence). V dropped 6 bases and J dropped 1 base, with 14 bases sitting between them. The CDR3: CASRSIHLRTDTQYF. CDR3 in DNA: TGTGCCAGCAGGTCGATCCATCTGCGCACAGATACGCAGTATTTT.

The chain recombines TRBV3-1 with TRBJ2-1; possibly TRBD2 for D (5 bases). Germline V gives CDR1 LGHDT, CDR2 YNNKEL (reference sequence). The V and J ends lost 4 bases and 9 bases respectively, with 10 bases between them. This CDR3 has 12 residues. The CDR3 nucleotides are TGTGCCAGCAGCCCGGCGGGTCCTGAGCAGTTCTTC. Its translation is CASSPAGPEQFF.

This chain joins TRBV15 and TRBJ2-1; unclear D gene. Germline loops: CDR1 LNHNV, CDR2 YYDKDF (reference sequence). Trimming left V 0 bases short and J 9 bases short, with 21 bases between. This CDR3 region has 17 residues. CDR3 coding DNA: TGTGCCACCAGCAGAGAGCCAAGAATAGACAATGAAGTTGAGCAGTTCTTC. It translates to CATSREPRIDNEVEQFF.

This clonotype was counted a few times. The chain uses TRBV4-1 and TRBJ2-7, with 9 bases lining up with TRBD1. Trimming removed 3 bases from V and 2 bases from J; junction bases left unmatched: 8. The CDR3 spans 16 residues. Germline CDR1 and CDR2: MGHRA and YSYEKL. The CDR3 loop is CASSHMSGTGTYEQYF. CDR3 coding DNA: TGCGCCAGCAGCCACATGTCCGGGACAGGGACCTACGAGCAGTACTTC.

This clonotype turned up a few times. The rearrangement uses TRBV11-2 and TRBJ2-7; 11 bases are a match to TRBD1. J lost 4 bases, V lost 1 base, and 6 bases had no gene match. The CDR3 runs to 16 residues. The germline V gene has CDR1 SGHAT and CDR2 FQNNGV. Here the CDR3 DNA reads TGTGCCAGCAGCTTAGGCCGGGACAGGGGGGAATACGAGCAGTACTTC. This codes for CASSLGRDRGEYEQYF.

There are many counts of this clonotype. The chain has TRBV27 and TRBJ1-5; D is ambiguous. The CDR3 runs to 13 residues. The germline V gene encodes CDR1 MNHEY and CDR2 SMNVEV (reference sequence). The V end lost 0 bases, the J end lost 0 bases, and 0 bases lay between the germline ends. The chain's CDR3 is CASSLSSNQPQHF. The CDR3 region has the DNA TGTGCCAGCAGTTTATCTAGCAATCAGCCCCAGCATTTT.

This sequence joins TRBV20-1 and TRBJ2-7; 13 nucleotides align to TRBD2. The length of the CDR3 is 14 residues. J was trimmed by 1 base and V by 5 bases; bases with no gene match: 2. Germline CDR1 and CDR2: DFQATT and SNEGSKA (reference sequence). CDR3 bases: TGCAGTGCTTGGACTAGCGGGGGATCCTACGAGCAGTACGTC. Encoded protein: CSAWTSGGSYEQYV.

The V gene is TRBV28, the J gene TRBJ2-7; 12 bases fit TRBD2. This CDR3 has 17 amino acids. Germline V lookup: CDR1 MDHEN, CDR2 SYDVKM. The ends lost 4 bases at V and 4 bases at J; junction bases unmatched: 11. The CDR3 DNA is TGTGCCAGCAGTTCCCCCGGACTAGCGGGAAGGAAATACGAGCAGTACTTC. Translated, it gives CASSSPGLAGRKYEQYF.

The chain couples TRBV6-1 to TRBJ2-7, with 8 bases identical to TRBD2. The CDR3 covers 14 residues. J lost 3 bases, V lost 10 bases, and 11 bases had no gene match. CDR1 and CDR2 (germline): MNHNS, SASEGT. The CDR3 DNA reads TGTGCCACCAAACCACCGACTAGCGTCTACGAGCAGTACTTC. Its translation is CATKPPTSVYEQYF.

This clonotype showed up just a few times. The CDR3 coding sequence is TGTGCCAGCAGTGAGTGGACAGATACGCAGTATTTT. Its protein is CASSEWTDTQYF. The chain couples TRBV2 to TRBJ2-3; no clear D. This CDR3 is 12 amino acids long. V lost 3 bases and J 3 bases, leaving 4 bases between the germline ends. From germline, CDR1 is SNHLY and CDR2 FYNNEI.

This clonotype appeared a few times. The chain links TRBV7-9 to TRBJ2-1; D possibly corresponds to TRBD2 (6 bases). Germline CDR1 SEHNR, CDR2 FQNEAQ (reference sequence). This CDR3 has 15 residues. The V and J ends lost 7 bases and 0 bases respectively, with 13 bases between them. The CDR3 DNA follows: TGTGCCAGCAAACTAGCATCGAGCTCCTACAATGAGCAGTTCTTC. This sequence encodes CASKLASSSYNEQFF.

CDR3 bases: TGTGCCATCAGCTCGGACGGAGCAACTAATGAAAAACTGTTTTTT. Its protein is CAISSDGATNEKLFF. The rearrangement uses TRBV10-3 and TRBJ1-4; D unclear. Looked up from germline, CDR1 is ENHRY and CDR2 is SYGVKD. The CDR3 contains 15 residues. The V gene lost 6 bases and the J gene lost 0 bases, with 11 bases spanning the gap.

The chain carries TRBV12-3 or TRBV12-4 and TRBJ2-2; D remains ambiguous. This CDR3 region has 13 residues. V was clipped by 2 bases and J by 8 bases, with 9 bases between them. CDR3 in amino acids: CASSLKVSGELFF. DNA for the CDR3: TGTGCCAGCAGTTTAAAAGTGTCGGGGGAGCTGTTTTTT.

The V gene is TRBV10-2, the J gene TRBJ2-7, with TRBD2 identical over 8 bases. With V trimmed by 3 bases and J by 6 bases, 7 bases remained unmatched. CDR3 length: 14 amino acids. Germline V CDR1 and CDR2: WSHSY, SAAADI. This CDR3 reads CASSEAGLASEQYF. The DNA of the CDR3 is TGCGCCAGCAGTGAAGCCGGACTAGCCAGCGAGCAGTACTTC.

This clonotype was seen repeatedly, ten times or more. The chain uses TRBV12-3 or TRBV12-4 and TRBJ2-1; D remains ambiguous. Trimming cost V 3 bases and J 6 bases, with 6 bases left between them. This CDR3 is built from 12 residues. The CDR3 protein is CASSFDFNEQFF. The DNA for the CDR3 is TGTGCCAGCAGTTTCGACTTCAATGAGCAGTTCTTC.

This clonotype was counted a few times. The chain uses TRBV21-1 and TRBJ2-2; TRBD1 was called by the table and not checked on the DNA. TRBV21-1 is a known pseudogene. The CDR3 covers 14 residues. The CDR3 reads CASSKVGDTGELFF. The CDR3 nucleotides are TGTGCCAGCAGCAAAGTGGGGGACACCGGGGAGCTGTTTTTT.

This clonotype was seen a few times. The chain combines TRBV27 with TRBJ2-7, with a tentative D call TRBD1 (6 bases). The germline V gene has CDR1 MNHEY and CDR2 SMNVEV (reference sequence). CDR3 length equals 13 residues. V shed 5 bases and J shed 3 bases, with 11 bases lying between them. The CDR3 is CASSIGQNYEQYV. In DNA, the CDR3 is TGTGCCAGCAGTATAGGACAGAACTACGAGCAGTACGTC.

This clonotype was counted only a few times. The genes are TRBV6-1 and TRBJ2-7; 7 bases map to TRBD2. The CDR3 has 15 amino acids. V lost 5 bases to trimming and J lost 5 bases; unmatched junction nucleotides: 12. Germline loops: CDR1 MNHNS, CDR2 SASEGT. CDR3 protein: CASSRALEGGDEQYF. As DNA, the CDR3 is TGTGCCAGCAGTAGGGCTCTGGAGGGAGGGGACGAGCAGTACTTC.

This clonotype was seen ten or more times. This rearrangement joins TRBV29-1 to TRBJ2-2; D possibly uses TRBD1 or TRBD2 (5 bases each). The germline gives CDR1 SQVTM, CDR2 ANQGSEA. Trimming took off 0 bases at V and 4 bases at J, with 12 bases between the two ends. The CDR3 contains 15 residues. The CDR3 DNA reads as TGCAGCGTTGAAGAGGGGACGTCAGGCACCGGGGAGCTGTTTTTT. Its protein product is CSVEEGTSGTGELFF.

There are many counts of this clonotype. This sequence joins TRBV29-1 and TRBJ2-7; D possibly corresponds to TRBD2 (5 bases). CDR3 length: 13 residues. The ends were cut back, 2 bases at V and 2 bases at J, with 10 bases in the middle. Germline CDR1 SQVTM, CDR2 ANQGSEA. The CDR3 DNA sequence: TGCAGCGTTGAATTGGCTAGCACCTACGAGCAGTACTTC. This codes for CSVELASTYEQYF.

This clonotype has just a few counts. The chain has TRBV6-1 and TRBJ1-1; tentative D call: TRBD1 (5 bases). Germline CDR1 and CDR2: MNHNS and SASEGT. V lost 5 bases and J 4 bases, leaving 14 bases between the germline ends. The CDR3 is 14 residues long. Here the CDR3 DNA reads TGTGCCAGCAGTATAAACAGGTTGGGCACTGAAGCTTTCTTT. Protein product: CASSINRLGTEAFF.

The rearrangement uses TRBV2 and TRBJ2-3; D possibly corresponds to TRBD1 (5 bases). CDR1 is SNHLY and CDR2 is FYNNEI in the germline V gene. V shed 9 bases and J shed 3 bases, with 19 bases lying between them. The length of the CDR3 is 15 residues. The chain's CDR3 is CASDLGQFRTDTQYF. CDR3 bases: TGTGCCAGTGACCTGGGGCAGTTTCGGACAGATACGCAGTATTTT. Drawing the rest from reference TRBV2 and TRBJ2-3, the complete variable domain is EPEVTQTPSHQVTQMGQEVILRCVPISNHLYFYWYRQILGQKVEFLVSFYNNEISEKSEIFDDQFSVERPDGSNFTLKIRSTKLEDSAMYFCASDLGQFRTDTQYFGPGTRLTVL.

Only a few counts were recorded for this clonotype. The gene calls are TRBV24-1 and TRBJ2-1, with 7 bases aligning to TRBD2. Germline-derived CDR1 and CDR2 are KGHDR and SFDVKD. CDR3 size: 14 residues. Trimming cost V 5 bases and J 9 bases; bases outside gene matches: 9. The CDR3 here is CATSGRGGSSEQFF. The CDR3 DNA reads as TGTGCCACCAGTGGGCGTGGCGGGAGCAGTGAGCAGTTCTTC.